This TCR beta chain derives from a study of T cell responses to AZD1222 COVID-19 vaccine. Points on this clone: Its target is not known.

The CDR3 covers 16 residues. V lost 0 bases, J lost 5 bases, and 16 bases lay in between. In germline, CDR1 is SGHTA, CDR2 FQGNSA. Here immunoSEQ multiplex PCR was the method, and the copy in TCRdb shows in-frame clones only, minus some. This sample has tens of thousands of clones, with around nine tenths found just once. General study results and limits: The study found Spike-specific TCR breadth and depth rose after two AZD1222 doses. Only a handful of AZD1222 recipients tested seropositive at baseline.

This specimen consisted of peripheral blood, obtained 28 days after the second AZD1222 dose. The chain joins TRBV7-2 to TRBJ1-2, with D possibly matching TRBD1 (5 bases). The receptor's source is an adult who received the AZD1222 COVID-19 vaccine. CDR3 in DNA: TGTGCCAGCAGCTTAGCTTCGGGACGGGGGGAATATGGCTACACCTTC. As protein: CASSLASGRGEYGYTF.